The sequence of this T cell receptor beta chain was determined in a study of blood T cell repertoires in COVID-19 (dated by TCRdb to the early 2020s). At the level of the whole study: Samples covering the acute and convalescent phases of COVID-19 were provided by collaborators in the United States, Italy and Spain. Nearly every sample came with metadata listing a de-identified subject ID, COVID-19 status, age in years and sex. Where HLA class I and class II types were available, the types were taken from metadata supplied by the sample provider, not from assay-based typing. The samples were drawn from the first 160 participants of the ongoing ImmuneRACE study and from 950 to 1,500 subjects provided by 6 global collaborators. Deeply sampled blood TCRbeta repertoires from subjects exposed to, actively infected with, or recovered from COVID-19 were included in the dataset. The prospective study material was composed of cDNA or gDNA derived from T cells, B-cell-depleted T cells, or PBMCs. The repertoires were made available in a free public database intended to serve as a resource for research on the immune response to SARS-CoV-2.

Turning to this clone: Its antigen is still unknown. One base away there is no much larger clone; base qualities are not given.

V is clipped by 2 bases and J by 0 bases, and the sequence between their germline boundaries is 10 bases long. The CDR3 goes from the cysteine to the phenylalanine over 16 residues. This entry keeps only the CDR3 DNA: 48 bases, framed from base 1. The germline V gene encodes CDR1 SGHVS and CDR2 FNYEAQ. Whole blood was collected in K2EDTA tubes by collaborating institutions according to the institutions' own protocols. For TCRbeta analysis, collaborators shipped samples in one of three forms: frozen whole blood, isolated PBMCs, or DNA extracted from either of those sample types. What the authors observed across the whole study: The quantity of clinical and demographic metadata differed by source and by participant and was supplied without curation.

TCRbeta CDR3 regions were amplified from genomic DNA using the immunoSEQ Assay, a bias-controlled multiplex PCR. The source study handled its data this way. Nucleated cell counts per sample were estimated from amplification of reference gene primers within the assay. To quantify the absolute abundance of each unique TCRbeta CDR3 rearrangement, sequence reads were collapsed and filtered. For each sample, productive Simpson clonality was calculated as the square root of Simpson's diversity index over productive rearrangements. TCRdb holds this immuneACCESS table with in-frame rearrangements only. Some clones are missing; in checked studies, unresolved V genes explain under half, and the rest has no known cause. The V and J calls and clone size were taken over from that table, and D and trimming were inferred from the DNA. This sample holds about 170,000 clones; about nine tenths were observed only once. The ten largest make up around 1.5% of the sample.

The specimen was peripheral blood. The clonotype originates from a woman in her forties or fifties with acute or convalescent COVID-19. The chain joins TRBV7-6 to TRBJ2-2; a tentative D call is TRBD2 (5 bases match). In nucleotides, the sequence is TGTGCCAGCAGCTTATTCTTCGGGGCGAACACCGGGGAGCTGTTTTTT. Translated, it reads CASSLFFGANTGELFF.